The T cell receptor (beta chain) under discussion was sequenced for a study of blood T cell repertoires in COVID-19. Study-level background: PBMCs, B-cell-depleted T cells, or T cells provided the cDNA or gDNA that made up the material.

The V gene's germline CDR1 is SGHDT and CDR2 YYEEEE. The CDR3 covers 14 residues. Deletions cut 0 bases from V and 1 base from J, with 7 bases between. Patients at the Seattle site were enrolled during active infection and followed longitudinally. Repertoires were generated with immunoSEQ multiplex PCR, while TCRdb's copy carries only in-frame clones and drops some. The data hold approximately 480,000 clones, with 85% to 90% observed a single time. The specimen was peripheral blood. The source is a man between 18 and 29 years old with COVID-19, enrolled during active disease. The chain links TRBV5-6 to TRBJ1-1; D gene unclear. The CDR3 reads CASSLGARNTEAFF. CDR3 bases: TGTGCCAGCAGCTTGGGAGCACGGAACACTGAAGCTTTCTTT. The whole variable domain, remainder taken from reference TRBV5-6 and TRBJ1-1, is DAGVTQSPTHLIKTRGQQVTLRCSPKSGHDTVSWYQQALGQGPQFIFQYYEEEERQRGNFPDRFSGHQFPNYSSELNVNALLLGDSALYLCASSLGARNTEAFFGQGTRLTVV.